Only one count was recorded for the clone carrying this T cell receptor (beta chain). This sample was taken from a study of control samples from healthy donors and cancer patients. TCRdb's copy holds only in-frame clones and misses some; the assay was immunoSEQ multiplex PCR. The sample shows over 100,000 clones, just under 95% of them seen only once. Trimming shortened V by 0 bases and J by 9 bases, and 8 bases separated the two germline ends. Germline CDR1 reads LGHNA; CDR2 reads YNFKEQ. The CDR3 sequence is 13 residues long. This TCR was sampled from a man younger than 35 in good health. Sequencing input: blood. The rearrangement uses TRBV4-2 and TRBJ2-2; no firm D call. CDR3 protein: CASSQESHRELFF. The CDR3 coding sequence is TGTGCCAGCAGCCAAGAGTCCCACAGGGAGCTGTTTTTT.